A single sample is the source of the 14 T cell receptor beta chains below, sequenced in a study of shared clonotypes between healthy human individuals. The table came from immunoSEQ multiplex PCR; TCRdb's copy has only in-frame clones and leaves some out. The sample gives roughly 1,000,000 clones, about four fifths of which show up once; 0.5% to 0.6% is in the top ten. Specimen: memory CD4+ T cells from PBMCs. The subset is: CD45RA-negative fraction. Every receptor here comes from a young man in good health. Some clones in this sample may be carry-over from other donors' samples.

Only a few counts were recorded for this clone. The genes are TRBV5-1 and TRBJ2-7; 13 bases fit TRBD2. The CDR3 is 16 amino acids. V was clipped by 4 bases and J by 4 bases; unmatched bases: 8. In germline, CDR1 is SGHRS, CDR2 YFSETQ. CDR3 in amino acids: CASSGGTSGNKYEQYF. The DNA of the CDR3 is TGCGCCAGCAGCGGGGGGACTAGCGGGAATAAGTACGAGCAGTACTTC.

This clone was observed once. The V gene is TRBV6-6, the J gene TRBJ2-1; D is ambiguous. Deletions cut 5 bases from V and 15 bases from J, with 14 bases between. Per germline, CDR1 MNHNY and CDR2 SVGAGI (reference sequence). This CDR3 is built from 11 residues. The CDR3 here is CASSRDGRRFF. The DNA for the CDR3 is TGTGCCAGCAGTCGAGACGGCCGTAGGTTCTTC.

The CDR3, as DNA: TGTGCCAGCAGGGTCGGAAACTCCTACGAGCAGTACTTC. This sequence encodes CASRVGNSYEQYF. This chain joins TRBV6-1 and TRBJ2-7; D is uncertain. This CDR3 is 13 amino acids long. Germline lookup yields CDR1 MNHNS and CDR2 SASEGT. The V and J ends lost 6 bases and 0 bases respectively, with 9 bases between them.

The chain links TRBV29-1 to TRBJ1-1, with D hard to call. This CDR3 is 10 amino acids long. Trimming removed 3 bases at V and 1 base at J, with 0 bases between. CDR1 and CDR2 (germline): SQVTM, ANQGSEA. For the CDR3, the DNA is TGCAGCGTTGAGAACACTGAAGCTTTCTTT. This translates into CSVENTEAFF.

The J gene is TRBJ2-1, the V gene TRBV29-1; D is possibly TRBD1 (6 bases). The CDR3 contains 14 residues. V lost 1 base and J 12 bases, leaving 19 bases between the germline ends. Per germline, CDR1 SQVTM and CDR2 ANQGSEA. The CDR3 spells CSVEGFGGPTSQFF. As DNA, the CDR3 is TGCAGCGTTGAAGGCTTTGGGGGCCCGACCTCGCAGTTCTTC.

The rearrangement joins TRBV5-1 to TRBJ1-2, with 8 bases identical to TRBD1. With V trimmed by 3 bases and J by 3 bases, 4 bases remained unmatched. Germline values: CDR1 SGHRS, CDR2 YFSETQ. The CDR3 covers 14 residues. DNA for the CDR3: TGCGCCAGCAGCTCGTCGGACAGGGACTATGGCTACACCTTC. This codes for CASSSSDRDYGYTF.

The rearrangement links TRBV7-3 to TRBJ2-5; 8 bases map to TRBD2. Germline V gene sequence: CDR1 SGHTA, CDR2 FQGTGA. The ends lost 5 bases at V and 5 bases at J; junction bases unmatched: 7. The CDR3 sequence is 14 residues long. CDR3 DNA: TGTGCCAGCAGCCTAGCGGGCCAGGGGGAGACCCAGTACTTC. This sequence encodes CASSLAGQGETQYF.

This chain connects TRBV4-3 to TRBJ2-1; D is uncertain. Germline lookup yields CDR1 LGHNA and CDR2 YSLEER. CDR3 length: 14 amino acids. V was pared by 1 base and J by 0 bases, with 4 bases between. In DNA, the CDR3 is TGCGCCAGCAGCCAAGGGATCTCCTACAATGAGCAGTTCTTC. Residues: CASSQGISYNEQFF.

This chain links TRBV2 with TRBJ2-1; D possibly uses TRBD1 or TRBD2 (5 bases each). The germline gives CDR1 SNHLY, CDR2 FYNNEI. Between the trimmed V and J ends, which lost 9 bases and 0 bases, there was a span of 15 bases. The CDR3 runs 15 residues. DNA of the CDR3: TGTGCCAGTGGGGGTAGGGGTAGCTCCTACAATGAGCAGTTCTTC. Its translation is CASGGRGSSYNEQFF.

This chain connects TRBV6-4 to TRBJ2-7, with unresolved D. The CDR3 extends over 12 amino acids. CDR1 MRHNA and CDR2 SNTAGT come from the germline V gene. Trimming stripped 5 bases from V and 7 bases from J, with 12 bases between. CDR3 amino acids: CASSPPRGEQYF. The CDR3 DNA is TGTGCCAGCAGTCCGCCTAGAGGTGAGCAGTACTTC.

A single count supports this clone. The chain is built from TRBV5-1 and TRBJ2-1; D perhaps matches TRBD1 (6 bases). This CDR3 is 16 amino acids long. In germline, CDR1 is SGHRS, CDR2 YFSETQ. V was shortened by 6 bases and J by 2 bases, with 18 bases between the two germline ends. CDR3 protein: CASTTGDTYTYNEQFF. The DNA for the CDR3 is TGCGCCAGCACGACTGGGGACACCTATACCTACAATGAGCAGTTCTTC.

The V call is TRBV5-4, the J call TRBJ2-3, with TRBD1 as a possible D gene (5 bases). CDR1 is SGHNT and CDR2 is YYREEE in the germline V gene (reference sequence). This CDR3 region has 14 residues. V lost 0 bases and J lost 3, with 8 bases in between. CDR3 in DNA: TGTGCCAGCAGCTTGGGACAGAGGACAGATACGCAGTATTTT. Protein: CASSLGQRTDTQYF. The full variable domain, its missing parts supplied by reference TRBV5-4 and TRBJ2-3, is ETGVTQSPTHLIKTRGQQVTLRCSSQSGHNTVSWYQQALGQGPQFIFQYYREEENGRGNFPPRFSGLQFPNYSSELNVNALELDDSALYLCASSLGQRTDTQYFGPGTRLTVL.

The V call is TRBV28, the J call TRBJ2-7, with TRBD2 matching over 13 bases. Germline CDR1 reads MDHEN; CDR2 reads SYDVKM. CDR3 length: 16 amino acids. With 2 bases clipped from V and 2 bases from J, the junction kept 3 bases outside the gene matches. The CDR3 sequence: CASSLPGLAGTYEQYF. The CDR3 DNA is TGTGCCAGCAGTTTACCGGGACTAGCGGGAACCTACGAGCAGTACTTC. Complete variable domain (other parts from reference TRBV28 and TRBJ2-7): DVKVTQSSRYLVKRTGEKVFLECVQDMDHENMFWYRQDPGLGLRLIYFSYDVKMKEKGDIPEGYSVSREKKERFSLILESASTNQTSMYLCASSLPGLAGTYEQYFGPGTRLTVT.

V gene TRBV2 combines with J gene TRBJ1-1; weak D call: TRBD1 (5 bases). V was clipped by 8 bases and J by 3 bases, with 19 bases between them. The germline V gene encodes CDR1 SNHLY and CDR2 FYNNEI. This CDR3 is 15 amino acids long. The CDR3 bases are TGTGCCAGCCACAAGGGACGAGTATCGGACACTGAAGCTTTCTTT. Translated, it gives CASHKGRVSDTEAFF. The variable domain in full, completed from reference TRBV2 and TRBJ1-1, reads EPEVTQTPSHQVTQMGQEVILRCVPISNHLYFYWYRQILGQKVEFLVSFYNNEISEKSEIFDDQFSVERPDGSNFTLKIRSTKLEDSAMYFCASHKGRVSDTEAFFGQGTRLTVV.